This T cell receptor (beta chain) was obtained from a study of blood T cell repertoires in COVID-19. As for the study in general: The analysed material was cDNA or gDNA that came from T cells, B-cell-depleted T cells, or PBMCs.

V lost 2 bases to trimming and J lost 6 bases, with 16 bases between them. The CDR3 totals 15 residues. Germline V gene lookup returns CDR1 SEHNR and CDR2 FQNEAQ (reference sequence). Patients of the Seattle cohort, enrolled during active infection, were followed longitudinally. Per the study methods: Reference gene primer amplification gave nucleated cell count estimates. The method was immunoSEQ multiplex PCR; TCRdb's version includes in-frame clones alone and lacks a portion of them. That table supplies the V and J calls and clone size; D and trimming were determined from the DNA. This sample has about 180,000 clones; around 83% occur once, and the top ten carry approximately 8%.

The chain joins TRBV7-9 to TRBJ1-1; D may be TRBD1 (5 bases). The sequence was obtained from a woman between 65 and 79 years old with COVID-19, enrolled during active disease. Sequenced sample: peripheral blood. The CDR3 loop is CASSLLSNSGPEAFF. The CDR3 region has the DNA TGTGCCAGCAGCTTACTATCGAATTCAGGGCCTGAAGCTTTCTTT.